A single sample gave rise to the 21 T cell receptor beta chains below, sequenced in a study of T cell responses to AZD1222 COVID-19 vaccine. Libraries were prepared by immunoSEQ multiplex PCR; TCRdb keeps only in-frame clonotypes and omits some of them. Of roughly 200,000 clones detected, roughly 91% appear once; the ten largest clones hold more than 0.8%. The sample in question was peripheral blood, obtained on day 0 of MenACWY control vaccination. These receptors came from an adult in good health.

The J gene is TRBJ2-1, the V gene TRBV5-1; D gene ambiguous. The germline V gene encodes CDR1 SGHRS and CDR2 YFSETQ. This CDR3 is 13 amino acids long. Trimming removed 3 bases from V and 4 bases from J, with 8 bases in between. The CDR3 sequence is CASSSTGYNEQFF. The CDR3 coding sequence is TGCGCCAGCAGCTCCACGGGTTACAATGAGCAGTTCTTC.

The chain employs TRBV28 and TRBJ1-1, with 12 bases identical to TRBD1. The junction had 4 bases not matched to a gene; V was cut back by 2 bases and J by 3 bases. Germline V gene data show CDR1 as MDHEN and CDR2 as SYDVKM. CDR3 length: 16 residues. CDR3 DNA: TGTGCCAGCAGTTTAGTCGGGACAGGGGGCTACACTGAAGCTTTCTTT. Its protein product is CASSLVGTGGYTEAFF.

The chain joins TRBV12-3 or TRBV12-4 to TRBJ2-5; D is perhaps TRBD2 (6 bases). The CDR3 length is 13 residues. With 6 bases removed from V and 10 bases from J, the gap between germline ends came to 18 bases. The CDR3 DNA reads as TGTGCCAGCAGCGGACAAGGACCGGGAGTCCAGTACTTC. It specifies CASSGQGPGVQYF.

This chain connects TRBV28 to TRBJ1-4; D is unresolved. Germline V lookup: CDR1 MDHEN, CDR2 SYDVKM. The germline V and J ends were trimmed by 5 bases and 4 bases, with 8 bases remaining between them. The CDR3 is 13 residues long. CDR3 sequence (DNA): TGTGCCAGCAGTCGACGGGATAATGAAAAACTGTTTTTT. Translating it yields CASSRRDNEKLFF.

This chain joins TRBV6-5 and TRBJ1-2; D is perhaps TRBD1 (6 bases). Deletions cut 7 bases from V and 8 bases from J, with 17 bases between. CDR3 length: 13 amino acids. CDR1 is MNHEY, CDR2 SVGAGI, per germline. CDR3 in amino acids: CASTRQGSPGYTF. CDR3 nucleotide sequence: TGTGCCAGCACCCGGCAGGGGTCGCCAGGCTACACCTTC.

The rearrangement joins TRBV7-9 to TRBJ2-7; the match to TRBD2 covers 8 bases. Losses at the gene ends were 1 base for V and 2 bases for J; bases not matched to a gene: 10. CDR3 length equals 17 residues. Germline CDR1 is SEHNR and CDR2 is FQNEAQ (reference sequence). CDR3 in DNA: TGTGCCAGCAGCTTAGGAGTCTCGGGGGGGACCCCCTACGAGCAGTACTTC. This gives the protein CASSLGVSGGTPYEQYF.

The V gene is TRBV3-1 (or the pseudogene TRBV3-2), the J gene TRBJ1-2; D gene ambiguous. The CDR3 loop spans 13 amino acids. V gave up 1 base and J gave up 8 bases, with 11 bases separating them. Germline values: CDR1 LGHDT, CDR2 YNNKEL (reference sequence). CDR3 amino acids: CASSQAPEGGYTF. CDR3 DNA sequence: TGTGCCAGCAGCCAAGCCCCAGAGGGCGGCTACACCTTC.

The chain employs TRBV7-2 and TRBJ2-1; TRBD1 aligns across 7 bases. Germline CDR1 reads SGHTA; CDR2 reads FQGNSA. V trimming: 1 base; J trimming: 5 bases; junction bases outside the gene matches: 5. The CDR3 has 15 residues. CDR3 DNA sequence: TGTGCCAGCAGCTTAGGAGGGACAGCTAACAATGAGCAGTTCTTC. This encodes CASSLGGTANNEQFF.

The chain is built from TRBV3-1 (or the pseudogene TRBV3-2) and TRBJ1-2, with 8 bases matching TRBD1. This CDR3 is 15 amino acids long. CDR1 is LGHDT, CDR2 YNNKEL, per germline (reference sequence). After removal of 1 base from V and 5 bases from J, the junction contained 6 bases not matched to a gene. The CDR3 loop reads CASSQASGGRYGYTF. The CDR3 DNA reads TGTGCCAGCAGCCAAGCATCAGGGGGCAGGTATGGCTACACCTTC.

The chain recombines TRBV30 with TRBJ2-7, with D perhaps TRBD1 (6 bases). Trimming cost V 0 bases and J 3 bases, with 9 bases left between them. The CDR3 contains 13 residues. Germline loops: CDR1 GTSNPN, CDR2 SVGIG (reference sequence). In DNA, the CDR3 is TGTGCCTGGAGTGTGGACAGACACTACGAGCAGTACTTC. Its translation is CAWSVDRHYEQYF.

The V and J genes are TRBV5-6 and TRBJ2-1, with 11 bases fitting TRBD2. V dropped 2 bases and J dropped 6; count of bases not matched to a gene: 4. Germline V gene sequence: CDR1 SGHDT, CDR2 YYEEEE. The CDR3 totals 15 residues. The CDR3 sequence: CASSFPGTSGNEQFF. In DNA, the CDR3 is TGTGCCAGCAGCTTTCCAGGGACTAGCGGCAATGAGCAGTTCTTC.

V and J are TRBV30 and TRBJ1-2; a possible D gene is TRBD1 (5 bases). V lost 2 bases, J lost 5 bases, and 15 bases lay in between. The CDR3 loop spans 14 amino acids. CDR1 GTSNPN and CDR2 SVGIG come from the germline V gene (reference sequence). The CDR3 nucleotides read TGTGCCTGGAGTAAGGGGCAGGGAGGGTATGGCTACACCTTC. Amino acids: CAWSKGQGGYGYTF. The full variable domain, in which reference TRBV30 and TRBJ1-2 provide the parts outside the CDR3, is SQTIHQWPATLVQPVGSPLSLECTVEGTSNPNLYWYRQAAGRGLQLLFYSVGIGQISSEVPQNLSASRPQDRQFILSSKKLLLSDSGFYLCAWSKGQGGYGYTFGSGTRLTVV.

Written as DNA, the CDR3 is TGTGCCAGCAGCAAAGGGCTCAGGGGGTCGGGCTATGGCTACACCTTC. Translation: CASSKGLRGSGYGYTF. The rearrangement links TRBV21-1 to TRBJ1-2; TRBD1, as called in the table, went unchecked against the DNA. TRBV21-1 is a pseudogene locus. The CDR3 is made up of 16 amino acids.

In its sample, this clone was seen once. The genes are TRBV7-2 and TRBJ1-3; D call uncertain. Germline CDR1 and CDR2: SGHTA and FQGNSA. This CDR3 spans 14 amino acids. V was shortened by 3 bases and J by 4 bases, with 10 bases between the two germline ends. This CDR3 reads CASSFTPGGNTIYF. CDR3 nucleotide sequence: TGTGCCAGCAGCTTCACTCCGGGAGGAAACACCATATATTTT. The full variable domain, with the rest looked up from reference TRBV7-2 and TRBJ1-3, is GAGVSQSPSNKVTEKGKDVELRCDPISGHTALYWYRQSLGQGLEFLIYFQGNSAPDKSGLPSDRFSAERTGGSVSTLTIQRTQQEDSAVYLCASSFTPGGNTIYFGEGSWLTVV.

The chain joins TRBV5-3 to TRBJ1-1; 10 positions agree with TRBD1. TRBV5-3 is known as an ORF, though its function is uncertain. The CDR3 totals 15 residues. V was clipped by 4 bases and J by 4 bases; unmatched bases: 7. The DNA of the CDR3 is TGTGCCAGAAGCCCACTGGACAGGGGGGGCACTGAAGCTTTCTTT. Translated: CARSPLDRGGTEAFF.

The chain recombines TRBV7-9 with TRBJ1-2; a weak D match, TRBD1 (5 bases). The germline gives CDR1 SEHNR, CDR2 FQNEAQ (reference sequence). CDR3 length equals 13 residues. V lost 1 base to trimming and J lost 2 bases, with 5 bases between them. CDR3 loop: CASSLGQNYGYTF. CDR3 DNA: TGTGCCAGCAGCTTAGGACAGAACTATGGCTACACCTTC.

J is TRBJ2-7 and V is TRBV6-2 or TRBV6-3; D not certain. Trimming took off 3 bases at V and 13 bases at J, with 10 bases between the two ends. Germline V gives CDR1 MNHEY, CDR2 SVGEGT. The CDR3 length is 10 residues. CDR3 in DNA: TGTGCCAGCAGTTATGGGATTTTTTACTTC. Its translation is CASSYGIFYF.

The J gene is TRBJ2-7, the V gene TRBV11-2; 9 nucleotides match TRBD2. The CDR3 extends over 15 amino acids. V shed 1 base, J shed 7 bases, and the junction held 8 bases outside the gene matches. Germline CDR1 and CDR2: SGHAT and FQNNGV. CDR3 region: CASSLGVAGVGEQYF. The CDR3 DNA follows: TGTGCCAGCAGCTTAGGGGTAGCGGGGGTGGGAGAGCAGTACTTC.

This chain uses TRBV19 with TRBJ1-2; D is possibly TRBD1 (5 bases). The V and J ends lost 6 bases and 6 bases respectively, with 14 bases between them. The CDR3 is 13 residues long. In germline, CDR1 is LNHDA, CDR2 SQIVND (reference sequence). The CDR3: CASRSGRGDGYTF. The DNA of the CDR3 is TGTGCCAGTAGATCAGGGCGGGGAGATGGCTACACCTTC. The entire variable domain, with the rest obtained from reference TRBV19 and TRBJ1-2, is as follows: DGGITQSPKYLFRKEGQNVTLSCEQNLNHDAMYWYRQDPGQGLRLIYYSQIVNDFQKGDIAEGYSVSREKKESFPLTVTSAQKNPTAFYLCASRSGRGDGYTFGSGTRLTVV.

The chain employs TRBV4-1 and TRBJ1-5; 7 bases are shared with TRBD1. The trim removed 0 bases at V and 3 bases at J, leaving 2 bases unmatched. Germline-derived CDR1 and CDR2 are MGHRA and YSYEKL. This CDR3 spans 15 amino acids. DNA for the CDR3: TGCGCCAGCAGCCAAGAAGGACAGGACAATCAGCCCCAGCATTTT. Translation gives CASSQEGQDNQPQHF.

The chain is built from TRBV5-1 and TRBJ2-6; TRBD2 agrees at 10 bases. Trimming removed 4 bases from V and 1 base from J; junction bases left unmatched: 8. CDR1 is SGHRS, CDR2 YFSETQ, per germline. The CDR3 has 18 residues. CDR3 nucleotides: TGCGCCAGCAGCCTGCCGGGACTAGCGATTTCTGGGGCCAACGTCCTGACTTTC. This encodes CASSLPGLAISGANVLTF.